The source of this T cell receptor (beta chain) is a study of beta chain features in type 1 diabetes. Expressed TCRB transcripts were sequenced, since all the RNA that had been isolated was reverse transcribed. Sequencing was performed with immunoSEQ multiplex PCR; in TCRdb, only in-frame clones are kept and a portion is missing. The sample holds 150,000 to 180,000 clones, roughly 8.1% seen once. From germline, CDR1 is MGHRA and CDR2 YSYEKL. Trimming left V 1 base short and J 2 bases short, with 8 bases between. The CDR3 runs to 15 residues. This clone was observed a few times. The sequence was obtained from a man aged 18 to 30 in good health. V usage is TRBV4-1 and J usage is TRBJ1-4; D not resolved. Sequencing input: central memory CD4+ T cells from blood. The CDR3 spells CASSQGHSTNEKLFF. The CDR3 DNA reads TGCGCCAGCAGCCAAGGCCACAGCACTAATGAAAAACTGTTTTTT.